Following are 15 T cell receptor beta chains from one sample sequenced in a study of T cells in Graves' hyperthyroidism and ophthalmopathy. Amplified TCR beta CDR3 regions derived from RNA transcripts. An initial round of RT-PCR targeting the TCR CDR3 relied on the HTBI primer set. TCRdb passed the multiplex PCR reads through MiXCR, listing each CDR3 protein once. The sample includes hundreds of thousands of distinct CDR3 sequences, around 14% of them seen just once. The sample taken for sequencing was blood. These receptors were obtained from a woman under 30 with Graves' hyperthyroidism.

This clonotype was seen ten or more times. The rearrangement uses TRBV12-3 or TRBV12-4 and TRBJ2-7; weak D call: TRBD1 (6 bases). The V end was cut by 0 bases, the J end by 4 bases, with 16 bases between. This CDR3 contains 16 residues. Here the CDR3 reads CASSLAEDRSPYEQYF. In DNA form, the CDR3 reads TGTGCCAGCAGTTTAGCCGAAGACAGGTCCCCTTACGAGCAGTACTTC.

This clonotype turned up a few times. V and J are TRBV3-1 and TRBJ2-2; 10 positions match TRBD2. The J segment lost 1 base and the V segment lost 2 bases, leaving 4 bases of the junction unmatched. There are 17 residues in the CDR3. Germline V gives CDR1 LGHDT, CDR2 YNNKEL (reference sequence). As DNA, the CDR3 is TGTGCCAGCAGCCAACAAACTAGCGGGGAGAACACCGGGGAGCTGTTTTTT. Its protein is CASSQQTSGENTGELFF.

The chain links TRBV18 to TRBJ1-4; D not resolved. The germline gives CDR1 KGHSH, CDR2 LQKENI. V was pared by 3 bases and J by 0 bases, with 8 bases between. The CDR3 is 15 amino acids. In DNA, the CDR3 is TGTGCCAGCTCACCTAAGGAGGCAACTAATGAAAAACTGTTTTTT. Translation gives CASSPKEATNEKLFF.

This clonotype was observed at least ten times. V usage is TRBV28 and J usage is TRBJ2-2; D remains unclear. The germline V gene encodes CDR1 MDHEN and CDR2 SYDVKM. The V gene lost 0 bases and the J gene lost 2 bases, with 7 bases spanning the gap. This CDR3 has 15 amino acids. The CDR3 nucleotides are TGTGCCAGCAGTTTATGGGCGGACAACACCGGGGAGCTGTTTTTT. As protein: CASSLWADNTGELFF. The whole variable domain, filled in from reference TRBV28 and TRBJ2-2, reads DVKVTQSSRYLVKRTGEKVFLECVQDMDHENMFWYRQDPGLGLRLIYFSYDVKMKEKGDIPEGYSVSREKKERFSLILESASTNQTSMYLCASSLWADNTGELFFGEGSRLTVL.

This clonotype was detected many times. This chain connects TRBV2 to TRBJ2-1, with TRBD2 matching over 7 bases. This CDR3 region has 16 residues. Germline V gives CDR1 SNHLY, CDR2 FYNNEI. Trimming took 3 bases from V and 4 from J; bases not matched to a gene: 9. The CDR3 here is CASSEGKAGRYNEQFF. For the CDR3, the DNA is TGTGCCAGCAGTGAGGGAAAAGCGGGGAGGTACAATGAGCAGTTCTTC.

This clonotype was detected ten times or more. V is TRBV7-9 and J is TRBJ2-5; TRBD1 matches at 8 bases. The CDR3 contains 13 residues. Germline V gene sequence: CDR1 SEHNR, CDR2 FQNEAQ (reference sequence). Trimming cost V 5 bases and J 5 bases; bases outside gene matches: 4. The DNA for the CDR3 is TGTGCCAGCAGCCGGACAGGGAGTGAGACCCAGTACTTC. Translation gives CASSRTGSETQYF.

This sequence joins TRBV6-1 and TRBJ2-3; TRBD1 matches 9 bases. Germline CDR1 is MNHNS and CDR2 is SASEGT. There are 19 residues in the CDR3. V shed 8 bases, J shed 1 base, and the junction held 19 bases outside the gene matches. In DNA, the CDR3 is TGTGCCAGCGGGGAAGCCGGGACAGGGATACTTTGGGGCACAGATACGCAGTATTTT. Protein product: CASGEAGTGILWGTDTQYF.

In this sample, this clonotype turned up many times. The chain links TRBV6-4 to TRBJ2-1; the D call may be TRBD1 or TRBD2 (5 bases each). V dropped 3 bases and J dropped 8 bases, with 14 bases sitting between them. The CDR3 spans 14 residues. Germline CDR1 is MRHNA and CDR2 is SNTAGT. DNA for the CDR3: TGTGCCAGCAGTGAGGGGGACGGGGTACATGAGCAGTTCTTC. Translating it yields CASSEGDGVHEQFF.

This clonotype has ten or more counts. The gene calls are TRBV2 and TRBJ1-2; D gene unclear. Germline CDR1 is SNHLY and CDR2 is FYNNEI. Trimming took off 6 bases at V and 7 bases at J, with 9 bases between the two ends. CDR3 length: 11 amino acids. CDR3 bases: TGTGCCAGCAGCTGGAGGCGTGGCTACACCTTC. It encodes CASSWRRGYTF.

V usage is TRBV28 and J usage is TRBJ2-3; D is ambiguous. The V gene's germline CDR1 is MDHEN and CDR2 SYDVKM. This CDR3 region has 12 residues. Between the trimmed V and J ends, which lost 8 bases and 4 bases, there was a span of 10 bases. The CDR3 spells CASGIRPDTQYF. DNA of the CDR3: TGTGCCAGCGGGATTCGTCCAGATACGCAGTATTTT.

This clonotype was found many times. This chain joins TRBV11-2 and TRBJ2-7; D unresolved. CDR1 and CDR2 (germline): SGHAT, FQNNGV. The V gene lost 0 bases and the J gene lost 2 bases, with 14 bases spanning the gap. The CDR3 sequence is 16 residues long. The CDR3: CASSLEGRGSPYEQYF. The CDR3 DNA sequence: TGTGCCAGCAGCTTAGAGGGCAGAGGTTCACCCTACGAGCAGTACTTC.

This clonotype was detected a few times. One end of the junction does not line up with germline, which may come from a read error. The CDR3 is CTSSIQGQGARAFF. In nucleotides, the CDR3 is TGTACCAGCAGCATCCAGGGACAGGGGGCAAGAGCTTTCTTT. The chain links TRBV7-9 to TRBJ1-1; 12 positions agree with TRBD1. Germline assignment: CDR1 SEHNR and CDR2 FQNEAQ (reference sequence). The CDR3 is 14 residues long.

The chain is built from TRBV5-1 and TRBJ2-7, with 9 nucleotides matching TRBD2. This CDR3 has 16 residues. V lost 0 bases, J lost 3 bases, and 7 bases stayed unmatched. Germline CDR1 and CDR2: SGHRS and YFSETQ. The CDR3 is CASSLESGRMFYEQYF. DNA of the CDR3: TGCGCCAGCAGCTTGGAAAGCGGGAGGATGTTCTACGAGCAGTACTTC. The full variable domain, completed using reference TRBV5-1 and TRBJ2-7, is KAGVTQTPRYLIKTRGQQVTLSCSPISGHRSVSWYQQTPGQGLQFLFEYFSETQRNKGNFPGRFSGRQFSNSRSEMNVSTLELGDSALYLCASSLESGRMFYEQYFGPGTRLTVT.

This clonotype showed up just a few times. This may stem from a read error, because a much larger clone lies one nucleotide away. This chain links TRBV7-3 with TRBJ2-7; 10 bases fit TRBD1. Germline lookup yields CDR1 SGHTA and CDR2 FQGTGA. The CDR3 is 13 residues long. The CDR3 loop reads CASSWTGGDERYF. The CDR3 nucleotides read TGTGCCAGCAGCTGGACAGGGGGTGACGAGCGGTACTTC.

This clonotype was seen ten or more times. V and J are TRBV6-1 and TRBJ1-1; D may be TRBD1 (5 bases). CDR1 MNHNS and CDR2 SASEGT come from the germline V gene. Trimming took 6 bases from V and 2 from J, leaving 19 bases between them. CDR3 size: 16 residues. CDR3 sequence (DNA): TGTGCCAGCAGCCCGCGTTGGGACGGATTAAACACTGAAGCTTTCTTT. It encodes CASSPRWDGLNTEAFF.